This T cell receptor (beta chain) stems from a study of blood T cells in healthy people across ages. This clonotype was seen a few times. The antigen is not known. The authors ran a second PCR of 7 to 11 cycles using a sample-barcoded 5' primer and a J-beta primer mix. TCRdb re-called the 5' RACE reads with MiXCR, one entry per CDR3 protein. The sample consists of 700,000 to 900,000 distinct CDR3 sequences, about 55% of them appearing once. Study observations and caveats: The recorded TCR beta diversity per million T cells decreased in a roughly linear manner with age.

V shed 6 bases and J shed 3 bases, with 15 bases lying between them. Germline V gene sequence: CDR1 MNHEY, CDR2 SVGEGT. The CDR3 totals 14 residues. This rearrangement joins TRBV6-2 or TRBV6-3 to TRBJ2-7, with a possible D match to TRBD2 (6 bases). This TCR was recovered from a man at least 80 years old in good health. The specimen sequenced was blood. The CDR3 sequence is CASRHPGLHYEQYF. Here the CDR3 DNA reads TGTGCCAGCAGGCACCCGGGACTGCACTACGAGCAGTACTTC.